The 8 T cell receptor beta chains listed next were all sequenced from one sample in a study of T cell responses to AZD1222 COVID-19 vaccine (dated by TCRdb to 2020 to 2023). The time point label corresponds to: baseline before first vaccination. The library was made by the immunoSEQ multiplex PCR assay. TCRdb re-hosts the immuneACCESS table, in-frame sequences only. Its copies lack some clones; in the studies checked, an unresolved V gene accounts for under half of them, and the cause for the rest is not known. The sample includes 63,000 or so clones, with over 75% observed a single time. Roughly a fifth of the sample is held by the ten biggest clonotypes. The sample consisted of peripheral blood, taken on day 0 of AZD1222 vaccination. The receptors were sampled from an adult in good health.

The chain links TRBV7-2 to TRBJ2-5; the D gene could be TRBD1 or TRBD2 (5 bases each). CDR1 is SGHTA and CDR2 is FQGNSA in the germline V gene. The CDR3 runs 15 residues. Trimming shortened V by 7 bases and J by 4 bases, and 19 bases separated the two germline ends. DNA of the CDR3: TGTGCCAGCATCTTCGTCGTGGGGGTGGGAGAGACCCAGTACTTC. Translation gives CASIFVVGVGETQYF.

The V and J genes are TRBV7-9 and TRBJ2-3, with 11 bases fitting TRBD2. The CDR3 is made up of 16 amino acids. The V segment lost 2 bases and the J segment 5 bases; nucleotides outside the gene matches: 6. Germline V lookup: CDR1 SEHNR, CDR2 FQNEAQ (reference sequence). The DNA of the CDR3 is TGTGCCAGCAGCTTAACTAGCGGGGGCTGGGGAGATACGCAGTATTTT. Its protein is CASSLTSGGWGDTQYF.

The genes are TRBV5-4 and TRBJ1-5; D gene uncertain. The germline gives CDR1 SGHNT, CDR2 YYREEE (reference sequence). V was pared by 2 bases and J by 7 bases, with 16 bases between. This CDR3 has 15 residues. CDR3 residues: CASSFGGTSAQPQHF. CDR3 nucleotide sequence: TGTGCCAGCAGCTTTGGCGGAACCTCGGCCCAGCCCCAGCATTTT.

The chain combines TRBV7-3 with TRBJ2-1; D perhaps matches TRBD2 (5 bases). With 5 bases removed from V and 13 bases from J, the gap between germline ends came to 21 bases. CDR3 length equals 14 residues. From germline, CDR1 is SGHTA and CDR2 FQGTGA. The CDR3 DNA sequence: TGTGCCAGCAGCCCGAACCACGTGAGCGGCCCACAGTTCTTC. Its translation: CASSPNHVSGPQFF.

This chain uses TRBV6-5 with TRBJ1-4; D may be TRBD1 (5 bases). V was pared by 5 bases and J by 4 bases, with 14 bases between. Germline CDR1 and CDR2: MNHEY and SVGAGI. This CDR3 has 15 residues. The CDR3 sequence: CASSPQDGHNEKLFF. The CDR3 nucleotides are TGTGCCAGCAGTCCCCAGGACGGACATAATGAAAAACTGTTTTTT.

This chain joins TRBV25-1 and TRBJ1-2; TRBD1 agrees at 7 bases. The V segment lost 7 bases and the J segment 6 bases; nucleotides outside the gene matches: 14. Germline CDR1 MGHDK, CDR2 SYGVNS. CDR3 length: 15 amino acids. The CDR3 nucleotides are TGTGCCAGCACCAGAGGCGACCGGGACAGTCATGGCTACACCTTC. The encoded protein is CASTRGDRDSHGYTF.

This clone was counted a few times. The rearrangement uses TRBV9 and TRBJ1-3, with a tentative D call TRBD1 (6 bases). CDR1 is SGDLS and CDR2 is YYNGEE in the germline V gene. The CDR3 spans 16 residues. Deletions cut 4 bases from V and 6 bases from J, with 20 bases between. Here the CDR3 reads CASSFWDKGQKNTIYF. CDR3 nucleotides: TGTGCCAGCAGCTTTTGGGACAAGGGGCAGAAAAACACCATATATTTT. The variable domain in full, with the rest retrieved from reference TRBV9 and TRBJ1-3, is DSGVTQTPKHLITATGQRVTLRCSPRSGDLSVYWYQQSLDQGLQFLIQYYNGEERAKGNILERFSAQQFPDLHSELNLSSLELGDSALYFCASSFWDKGQKNTIYFGEGSWLTVV.

The rearrangement links TRBV3-1 (or the pseudogene TRBV3-2) to TRBJ1-1; possibly TRBD1 for D (5 bases). Germline-derived CDR1 and CDR2 are LGHDT and YNNKEL (reference sequence). V lost 0 bases and J 4 bases, leaving 12 bases between the germline ends. CDR3 length: 15 amino acids. CDR3 region: CASSQDGTWGTEAFF. The CDR3 DNA reads TGTGCCAGCAGCCAAGATGGGACCTGGGGCACTGAAGCTTTCTTT.